This TCR beta chain was recorded in a study of T cells in Graves' hyperthyroidism and ophthalmopathy. Study observations and caveats: Ophthalmopathy and stable hyperthyroidism were told apart by a 13 V-J model. Blood shared most expanded thyroid clonotypes above 0.001.

Notes on this clonotype: Its antigen is currently unknown.

The CDR3 regions of TCR beta were amplified from RNA transcripts. During a first-round RT-PCR of the TCR CDR3, the HTBI primer set was used. Each CDR3 protein is one row after TCRdb ran MiXCR on the multiplex PCR reads. Here the sample spans under 350,000 distinct CDR3 sequences, 13% being singletons. Diagnoses were established using clinical symptoms, serum thyroxine and TRAb, thyroid ultrasound and orbital computed tomography. A sample of blood taken at first hyperthyroidism diagnosis preceded any ophthalmopathy symptoms. This CDR3 spans 15 amino acids. Germline-derived CDR1 and CDR2 are LNHNV and YYDKDF (reference sequence). Trimming pared 4 bases from V and 2 bases from J, leaving 14 bases between.

Sequenced: blood. The receptor was isolated from a woman aged 25 to 39 with Graves' hyperthyroidism that later progressed to Graves' ophthalmopathy. V and J are TRBV15 and TRBJ2-5; the D is unclear. The chain's CDR3 is CATSTTSGFQETQYF. The CDR3 nucleotides read TGTGCCACCAGCACAACCAGTGGGTTTCAAGAGACCCAGTACTTC.